The clone carrying this T cell receptor (beta chain) was seen a few times. Those who participated ranged in age from 18 to 89 years and resided in 20 to 25 US areas. Participants had their cohort set by participant-reported clinical history. Using immunoSEQ multiplex PCR, the repertoire was profiled, and TCRdb retains in-frame clones only, with some absent. The sample records approximately 250,000 clones, approximately 88% being singletons. This sample is drawn from a study of blood T cell repertoires in COVID-19. The wider study: In each case, the material was cDNA or gDNA derived from T cells, B-cell-depleted T cells, or PBMCs.

The CDR3 is made up of 14 amino acids. Trimming left V 7 bases short and J 4 bases short, with 11 bases between. Per germline, CDR1 LNHDA and CDR2 SQIVND (reference sequence). The source material was PBMCs or T cells enriched from blood (not recorded which). V gene TRBV19 combines with J gene TRBJ1-6; D remains unclear. The source is a woman aged 40 to 50 with acute COVID-19. CDR3 protein: CASKSQVYNSPLHF. The CDR3 DNA is TGTGCCAGTAAATCGCAGGTGTATAATTCACCCCTCCACTTT.